The rows below give T cell receptor beta chains drawn from one sample of a study of blood T cells in healthy people across ages. TCRdb processed the 5' RACE reads anew with MiXCR; each CDR3 protein has one entry. The top ten clones hold about 26% of a sample with fewer than 700,000 distinct CDR3 sequences, more than 45% of them seen once. Sequenced material: blood. The receptors were gathered from an older man in good health. Each CDR3 is given with its conserved first and last residue. The D gene is left open where the match is weak. Clone size is given for some rows only: seen once, a few or many times, or a class if the clone is expanded.

>.|few|TRBV15|TRBJ2-3
TGTGCCACCAGCAGAGACACTACCGGGTCAGATACGCAGTATTTT
CATSRDTTGSDTQYF
>TRBD1|.|TRBV6-6|TRBJ2-1
TGTGCCAGCAGCCAAACACAGGGGTCAGTAAACAATGAGCAGTTCTTC
CASSQTQGSVNNEQFF
>.|.|TRBV30|TRBJ2-7
TGTGCCTGGGACGGAAGCTCCTACGAGCAGTACTTC
CAWDGSSYEQYF
>.|.|TRBV7-8|TRBJ2-3
TGTGCCAGCACCCTATCCGGAGATACGCAGTATTTT
CASTLSGDTQYF
>.|.|TRBV27|TRBJ2-3
TGTGCCAGCCAGGGGACAATCACAGATACGCAGTATTTT
CASQGTITDTQYF
>TRBD2|.|TRBV27|TRBJ2-5
TGTGCCAGCAGTTTAGCTCGCGGGGCGGGAGCCGCTGAGACCCAGTACTTC
CASSLARGAGAAETQYF
>TRBD1|many|TRBV6-5|TRBJ1-6
TGTGCCAGCAGTGCTACTCAGGGGGCAGGTTCACCCCTCCACTTT
CASSATQGAGSPLHF
>.|once|TRBV11-2|TRBJ2-6
TGTGCCAGCAGCTTTAGGGGACAAAGCTCTGGGGCCAACGTCCTGACTTTC
CASSFRGQSSGANVLTF
>.|.|TRBV27|TRBJ2-1
TGTGCCAGCAGTATACAGGGAATTGATAGGCAGTTCTTC
CASSIQGIDRQFF
>.|.|TRBV5-1|TRBJ2-1
TGCGCCAGCAGCTTAGGGGGGGGTTCCAATGAGCAGTTCTTC
CASSLGGGSNEQFF
>TRBD1|.|TRBV7-2|TRBJ1-1
TGTGCCAGCGCCCGCCAGGGGGGGAACACTGAAGCTTTCTTT
CASARQGGNTEAFF
>.|.|TRBV27|TRBJ1-4
TGTGCCAGCAGTTTAACAGCCTTTAATGAAAAACTGTTTTTT
CASSLTAFNEKLFF
>.|.|TRBV7-2|TRBJ2-5
TGTGCCGAGGGGTACCTCCAAGAGACCCAGTACTTC
CAEGYLQETQYF
>.|.|TRBV6-2/TRBV6-3|TRBJ2-7
TGTGCCAGCAGTTACGCGGGGTTCGAGCAGTACTTC
CASSYAGFEQYF
>TRBD2|few|TRBV18|TRBJ2-1
TGTGCCAGCTCGCAGCGGGAGAGCTCCTACAATGAGCAGTTCTTC
CASSQRESSYNEQFF
>.|.|TRBV3-1|TRBJ2-7
TGTGCCAGCAGCCAAGACGCTAGTTTTGGCTACGAGCAGTACTTC
CASSQDASFGYEQYF
>.|few|TRBV18|TRBJ2-7
TGTGCCAGCTCACCCGCCAGCACCTACGAGCAGTACTTC
CASSPASTYEQYF
>.|few|TRBV20-1|TRBJ1-6
TGCAGTGCCATGGCTGGGAATTCACCCCTCCACTTT
CSAMAGNSPLHF
>.|once|TRBV6-2/TRBV6-3|TRBJ2-7
TGTGCCAGCAGTGACAGTTGGAGCTCCTACAATGAGCAGTACTTC
CASSDSWSSYNEQYF
>.|.|TRBV6-6|TRBJ1-5
TGTGCCAGCAGTCCCCTAGTCGGGGTCAGCAATCAGCCCCAGCATTTT
CASSPLVGVSNQPQHF
>TRBD2|few|TRBV4-2|TRBJ2-1
TGTGCCAGCAGCCAAGGTAGCGGGAGAGGGAATGAGCAGTTCTTC
CASSQGSGRGNEQFF
>.|many|TRBV6-6|TRBJ1-1
TGTGCCAGCTATAATCAACAGAACACTGAAGCTTTCTTT
CASYNQQNTEAFF
>TRBD1|few|TRBV25-1|TRBJ2-1
TGTGCCAGCAGATTTGGACAGGCCGAGCAGTTCTTC
CASRFGQAEQFF
>.|once|TRBV11-2|TRBJ2-3
TGTGCCAGCAGCTTGACCCGGGGAACTGGTACGCAGTATTTT
CASSLTRGTGTQYF
>TRBD2|.|TRBV12-3/TRBV12-4|TRBJ2-3
TGTGCCAGCAGTTTAATTGCGGGAGAGGCTACAGATACGCAGTATTTT
CASSLIAGEATDTQYF
>.|.|TRBV29-1|TRBJ1-5
TGCAGCGTTGAGGGGAGGGAGCGGTGTGAGCCCCAGCATTTT
CSVEGRERCEPQHF
>TRBD2|.|TRBV20-1|TRBJ2-1
TGCAGTGCTAATAGCGGGAGGGCCAATTGGGGAGATGAGCAGTTCTTC
CSANSGRANWGDEQFF
>TRBD2|few|TRBV4-3|TRBJ2-7
TGCGCCAGCAGCCTCCCCCGGACTAGCGGGAGGGAGTACTTC
CASSLPRTSGREYF
>.|once|TRBV20-1|TRBJ1-6
TGCAGTGCTAGAGAGCCTACCTTTAACAATTCACCCCTCCACTTT
CSAREPTFNNSPLHF
>TRBD1|.|TRBV20-1|TRBJ1-6
TGCAGTGCGCCGACCGGGACAGGGGTAAATTCACCCCTCCACTTT
CSAPTGTGVNSPLHF
>TRBD2|.|TRBV28|TRBJ2-1
TGTGCCAGCAGTTTCAGCGGGAGTAGGGATGAGCAGTTCTTC
CASSFSGSRDEQFF
>.|.|TRBV20-1|TRBJ2-3
TGCAGTGCCGATTTGGGCTCACCAGATACGCAGTATTTT
CSADLGSPDTQYF
>TRBD2|.|TRBV27|TRBJ2-1
TGTGCCAGCAGTACCTTAGCGGGAGGGCCGGGTAATGAGCAGTTCTTC
CASSTLAGGPGNEQFF
>.|.|TRBV7-9|TRBJ2-3
TGTGCCAGCAGCTTAGGGCAGCCTAGTACCACAGATACGCAGTATTTT
CASSLGQPSTTDTQYF
>.|.|TRBV20-1|TRBJ2-1
TGCAGTGCTAGAAGGCAAAATACCGGCGACAATGAGCAGTTCTTC
CSARRQNTGDNEQFF
>.|.|TRBV14|TRBJ1-1
TGTGCCAGCAGCCAAGGGGCCAGGGGTTGGGCCACTGAAGCTTTCTTT
CASSQGARGWATEAFF
>TRBD2|.|TRBV3-1|TRBJ2-3
TGTGCCAGCAGTGTAGCGGGGGGGGGTGCAGATACGCAGTATTTT
CASSVAGGGADTQYF
>TRBD2|few|TRBV4-1|TRBJ2-3
TGCGCCAGCAGCCATCGGGGACTAGCGGGAGCAGCAGATACGCAGTATTTT
CASSHRGLAGAADTQYF
>.|.|TRBV4-3|TRBJ1-2
TGCGCCAGCAGCCTTACCACCCACTATGGCTACACCTTC
CASSLTTHYGYTF
>.|few|TRBV11-1|TRBJ2-1
TGTGCCAGCAGCTCCATAGCTTTCTCCTACAATGAGCAGTTCTTC
CASSSIAFSYNEQFF
>.|.|TRBV20-1|TRBJ2-5
TGCAGTGCTAGAGAGGGTGGCGGAAGGGGGGAGCAGTACTTC
CSAREGGGRGEQYF